The 31 T cell receptor beta chains listed next were all sequenced from one sample in a study of blood T cell repertoires in COVID-19. The protocol was immunoSEQ multiplex PCR, while the TCRdb copy is restricted to in-frame clones and leaves out a portion. The data show some 42,000 clones, around 85% seen once. The sample taken for sequencing was peripheral blood. These receptors were obtained from a man aged 50 to 60 with active COVID-19.

The chain links TRBV10-3 to TRBJ2-2; D is unclear. The CDR3 covers 11 residues. V lost 10 bases, J lost 6 bases, and 9 bases lay in between. The germline gives CDR1 ENHRY, CDR2 SYGVKD. Here the CDR3 reads CATTAAGELFF. The DNA of the CDR3 is TGTGCCACCACAGCTGCCGGGGAGCTGTTTTTT.

The genes are TRBV4-2 and TRBJ2-3; the D gene is possibly TRBD2 (6 bases). This CDR3 spans 16 amino acids. V lost 4 bases, J lost 6 bases, and 20 bases lay in between. CDR1 and CDR2 from the germline V gene are LGHNA and YNFKEQ. The CDR3: CASSPLRDIGPDTQYF. CDR3 coding DNA: TGTGCCAGCAGCCCGCTGCGGGATATTGGGCCCGATACGCAGTATTTT.

J is TRBJ2-3 and V is TRBV6-5, with 16 bases lining up with TRBD2. The junction had 1 base not matched to a gene; V was cut back by 6 bases and J by 7 bases. There are 14 residues in the CDR3. Germline-derived CDR1 and CDR2 are MNHEY and SVGAGI. CDR3 residues: CASRGLAGGYTQYF. The CDR3 region has the DNA TGTGCCAGCAGGGGACTAGCGGGAGGGTATACGCAGTATTTT.

The V and J genes are TRBV7-8 and TRBJ1-6; no reliable D call. Trimming cost V 1 base and J 15 bases, with 16 bases left between them. The germline CDR1 and CDR2 sequences are SGHVS and FQNEAQ. The CDR3 length is 14 residues. This CDR3 is CASSLEWGDTLLHF. The CDR3 nucleotides are TGTGCCAGCAGCTTAGAATGGGGAGATACCCTCCTCCACTTT.

Only one count was recorded for this clone. As DNA, the CDR3 is TGTGCCAGCAACCCCTCGGGAGGTAACAATGAGCAGTTCTTC. Translated, it gives CASNPSGGNNEQFF. The chain couples TRBV5-4 to TRBJ2-1; 7 bases map to TRBD2. Germline V gene sequence: CDR1 SGHNT, CDR2 YYREEE (reference sequence). This CDR3 has 14 amino acids. With V trimmed by 6 bases and J by 5 bases, 8 bases remained unmatched.

This CDR3 is CASSFGGRADTGELFF. The DNA for the CDR3 is TGTGCCAGCAGCTTTGGAGGACGGGCGGACACCGGGGAGCTGTTTTTT. This chain uses TRBV5-4 with TRBJ2-2, with D possibly being TRBD2 (5 bases). The CDR3 has 16 residues. Between the trimmed V and J ends, which lost 2 bases and 3 bases, there was a span of 14 bases. Germline values: CDR1 SGHNT, CDR2 YYREEE (reference sequence).

This clone has just one count. The J gene is TRBJ1-4, the V gene TRBV11-3; 7 nucleotides align to TRBD1. Germline lookup yields CDR1 SGHNT and CDR2 YENEEA. The V segment lost 5 bases and the J segment 8 bases; nucleotides outside the gene matches: 8. The length of the CDR3 is 14 residues. CDR3 protein: CASSLRQGNEKLFF. The CDR3 nucleotides are TGTGCCAGCAGCCTACGACAGGGAAACGAAAAACTGTTTTTT.

This rearrangement joins TRBV7-2 to TRBJ2-7; TRBD2 agrees at 9 bases. The CDR3 runs to 16 residues. From germline, CDR1 is SGHTA and CDR2 FQGNSA. J gave up 5 bases and V 5 bases, and 13 bases lay outside the gene matches. The CDR3 DNA reads as TGTGCCAGCAGCCCCGTCGGTAGCGGGAGAACAAACGAGCAGTACTTC. Translation gives CASSPVGSGRTNEQYF.

The gene calls are TRBV7-9 and TRBJ2-7; 8 nucleotides align to TRBD1. Germline CDR1 SEHNR, CDR2 FQNEAQ (reference sequence). With 1 base clipped from V and 5 bases from J, the junction kept 4 bases outside the gene matches. The CDR3 consists of 14 residues. The CDR3 loop is CASSLEQGADEQYF. CDR3 nucleotide sequence: TGTGCCAGCAGCTTAGAGCAGGGGGCGGACGAGCAGTACTTC.

This rearrangement joins TRBV5-4 to TRBJ2-5; D is perhaps TRBD2 (5 bases). V was trimmed by 2 bases and J by 2 bases, leaving 7 bases between them. Germline lookup yields CDR1 SGHNT and CDR2 YYREEE (reference sequence). CDR3 size: 13 residues. The CDR3 region has the DNA TGTGCCAGCAGCTTCCCGGGACAAGAGACCCAGTACTTC. Its translation is CASSFPGQETQYF.

This sequence joins TRBV7-2 and TRBJ2-3; 10 bases line up with TRBD2. The CDR3 extends over 16 amino acids. J gave up 5 bases and V 0 bases, and 5 bases lay outside the gene matches. The germline CDR1 and CDR2 sequences are SGHTA and FQGNSA. The CDR3 DNA sequence: TGTGCCAGCAGCTTAGCGGCTAGCGGGGGCGGAGATACGCAGTATTTT. Translation gives CASSLAASGGGDTQYF.

This chain connects TRBV11-1 to TRBJ2-1; tentatively, D is TRBD1 (6 bases). The CDR3 runs 13 residues. With 7 bases removed from V and 10 bases from J, the gap between germline ends came to 17 bases. Germline CDR1 reads SGHAT; CDR2 reads FQDESV (reference sequence). As DNA, the CDR3 is TGTGCCAGCACCAGGGGCTCCTCCGGGGAGCAGTTCTTC. It codes for CASTRGSSGEQFF.

The genes are TRBV6-5 and TRBJ2-7, with 7 bases that match TRBD1. The CDR3 totals 13 residues. The J segment lost 4 bases and the V segment lost 6 bases, leaving 6 bases of the junction unmatched. Per the germline V gene, CDR1 is MNHEY and CDR2 is SVGAGI. The CDR3 coding sequence is TGTGCCAGCAGGAGAAACAGGGGTTACGAGCAGTACTTC. Encoded protein: CASRRNRGYEQYF.

The gene calls are TRBV9 and TRBJ2-7; unclear D gene. Germline loops: CDR1 SGDLS, CDR2 YYNGEE. V was clipped by 4 bases and J by 2 bases, with 16 bases between them. CDR3 size: 15 residues. This chain's CDR3 is CASSPHLGLTYEQYF. In nucleotides, the CDR3 is TGTGCCAGCAGCCCCCACCTGGGCCTCACCTACGAGCAGTACTTC.

The genes are TRBV27 and TRBJ1-4, with D possibly matching TRBD1 (6 bases). CDR3 size: 15 residues. Germline CDR1 and CDR2: MNHEY and SMNVEV (reference sequence). V shed 2 bases and J shed 7 bases, with 14 bases lying between them. The CDR3 DNA follows: TGTGCCAGCAGTTTAGGGTACAGAGGGGGTGAAAAACTGTTTTTT. It yields the protein CASSLGYRGGEKLFF.

The chain has TRBV30 and TRBJ1-2; 7 bases map to TRBD1. The V and J ends lost 4 bases and 8 bases, in that order; junction bases with no gene match: 7. This CDR3 comprises 12 residues. Looked up from germline, CDR1 is GTSNPN and CDR2 is SVGIG (reference sequence). This CDR3 reads CAWTTGVRGYTF. For the CDR3, the DNA is TGTGCCTGGACCACAGGGGTGAGGGGCTACACCTTC.

The chain uses TRBV30 and TRBJ2-1; D not certain. V dropped 0 bases and J dropped 9 bases, with 9 bases sitting between them. This CDR3 spans 12 amino acids. Germline V gene sequence: CDR1 GTSNPN, CDR2 SVGIG (reference sequence). The CDR3 sequence is CAWSVPASEQFF. DNA for the CDR3: TGTGCCTGGAGTGTACCGGCTAGTGAGCAGTTCTTC.

The CDR3 spells CASSPPMLNTQYF. The CDR3 nucleotides are TGTGCCAGCTCACCACCTATGTTAAATACGCAGTATTTT. The chain is built from TRBV18 and TRBJ2-3; D remains ambiguous. This CDR3 region has 13 residues. Germline V CDR1 and CDR2: KGHSH, LQKENI. Trimming shortened V by 0 bases and J by 7 bases, and 8 bases separated the two germline ends.

The chain recombines TRBV4-2 with TRBJ2-1; D may be TRBD2 (5 bases). CDR3 length: 15 amino acids. Trimming removed 1 base from V and 7 bases from J, with 14 bases in between. Germline V gives CDR1 LGHNA, CDR2 YNFKEQ. Here the CDR3 DNA reads TGTGCCAGCAGCCAAGGACTCCTAATAGCGAATGAGCAGTTCTTC. Translating gives CASSQGLLIANEQFF.

The genes are TRBV7-3 and TRBJ1-5; maybe TRBD1 (6 bases). V was shortened by 6 bases and J by 5 bases, with 29 bases between the two germline ends. The CDR3 is 19 residues long. Germline V gene lookup returns CDR1 SGHTA and CDR2 FQGTGA. The CDR3 DNA is TGTGCCAGCAGGCGCCGAGTGGGCAGGGGCCGTGCAAATTATCAGCCCCAGCATTTT. Protein product: CASRRRVGRGRANYQPQHF.

The chain links TRBV7-2 to TRBJ2-2; 13 nucleotides align to TRBD2. The CDR3 length is 17 residues. Germline lookup yields CDR1 SGHTA and CDR2 FQGNSA. Trimming took 4 bases from V and 4 from J; bases not matched to a gene: 6. The CDR3 DNA reads TGTGCCAGCAGCTCGAGGACTAGCGGGGGAGGCACCGGGGAGCTGTTTTTT. Translation: CASSSRTSGGGTGELFF.

This clone was seen a handful of times. The rearrangement joins TRBV12-3 or TRBV12-4 to TRBJ2-2, with 8 bases fitting TRBD2. This CDR3 spans 13 amino acids. The V gene end was trimmed by 7 bases and the J gene end by 6 bases; junction bases not matched to a gene: 4. The CDR3 spells CASNPAGAGELFF. CDR3 in DNA: TGTGCCAGCAACCCAGCGGGGGCCGGGGAGCTGTTTTTT.

This clone appeared a few times. The chain joins TRBV6-2 or TRBV6-3 to TRBJ2-1, with 8 bases lining up with TRBD1. Trimming at V came to 4 bases and at J to 0 bases, leaving 5 bases not matched to a gene. The germline V gene encodes CDR1 MNHEY and CDR2 SVGEGT. The CDR3 runs 16 residues. The CDR3 sequence: CASSSWTGSSYNEQFF. CDR3 bases: TGTGCCAGCAGTTCCTGGACAGGGAGCTCCTACAATGAGCAGTTCTTC.

The chain links TRBV7-6 to TRBJ2-1, with TRBD2 matching 9 bases. There are 16 residues in the CDR3. Germline CDR1 and CDR2: SGHVS and FNYEAQ. The ends lost 5 bases at V and 4 bases at J; junction bases unmatched: 9. The CDR3 sequence is CASSPTSGGSYNEQFF. In DNA form, the CDR3 reads TGTGCCAGCAGCCCTACCAGCGGGGGGTCTTACAATGAGCAGTTCTTC.

The chain links TRBV6-5 to TRBJ2-3; 7 bases agree with TRBD1. Germline V gene data show CDR1 as MNHEY and CDR2 as SVGAGI. The CDR3 is 15 amino acids. J was trimmed by 3 bases and V by 4 bases; bases with no gene match: 7. The CDR3 protein is CASSLQGPGTDTQYF. The CDR3 DNA follows: TGTGCCAGCAGTTTACAGGGGCCCGGGACAGATACGCAGTATTTT.

The V and J genes are TRBV7-9 and TRBJ1-1; D is possibly TRBD1 (6 bases). The V and J ends lost 3 bases and 0 bases respectively, with 8 bases between them. The germline CDR1 and CDR2 sequences are SEHNR and FQNEAQ (reference sequence). The CDR3 contains 14 residues. The CDR3 region has the DNA TGTGCCAGCAGCTTCGGACAGATGAACACTGAAGCTTTCTTT. This sequence encodes CASSFGQMNTEAFF. The variable domain in full, with the rest retrieved from reference TRBV7-9 and TRBJ1-1, is DTGVSQNPRHKITKRGQNVTFRCDPISEHNRLYWYRQTLGQGPEFLTYFQNEAQLEKSRLLSDRFSAERPKGSFSTLEIQRTEQGDSAMYLCASSFGQMNTEAFFGQGTRLTVV.

V and J are TRBV7-9 and TRBJ2-5; TRBD2 is a possible D gene (6 bases). The germline gives CDR1 SEHNR, CDR2 FQNEAQ (reference sequence). The CDR3 runs to 15 residues. V shed 5 bases and J shed 2 bases, with 15 bases lying between them. The CDR3 DNA sequence: TGTGCCAGCAGCACCGGAGGGTGGAGGCAAGAGACCCAGTACTTC. Translating gives CASSTGGWRQETQYF.

The V and J genes are TRBV21-1 and TRBJ2-2; TRBD1 reflects the table's D call only, with no check against the DNA. TRBV21-1 is a listed pseudogene. The CDR3 is 15 amino acids. The CDR3 region is CASSPRDKGTGELFF. The CDR3 bases are TGTGCCAGCAGCCCTCGGGACAAAGGCACCGGGGAGCTGTTTTTT.

About this clone: At one of its ends the junction is not consistent with the germline gene, which may arise from a read error. The chain links TRBV15 to TRBJ1-5, with TRBD1 matching 9 bases. From germline, CDR1 is LNHNV and CDR2 YYDKDF (reference sequence). The CDR3 loop spans 15 amino acids. The CDR3 DNA reads TGTGCCATCAGCCCCTCGGACAGGGGATTTCAGCCCCAGCATTTT. Translated, it gives CAISPSDRGFQPQHF.

The chain is built from TRBV27 and TRBJ2-1; 8 nucleotides line up with TRBD1. The junction had 7 bases not matched to a gene; V was cut back by 2 bases and J by 7 bases. CDR3 size: 15 residues. Germline values: CDR1 MNHEY, CDR2 SMNVEV (reference sequence). The CDR3: CASSLLSDRGNEQFF. Here the CDR3 DNA reads TGTGCCAGCAGTTTACTCTCCGACAGGGGTAATGAGCAGTTCTTC.

The genes are TRBV7-2 and TRBJ2-3, with D unresolved. This CDR3 contains 13 residues. Germline CDR1 is SGHTA and CDR2 is FQGNSA. V gave up 3 bases and J gave up 4 bases, with 8 bases separating them. DNA of the CDR3: TGTGCCAGCAGCTTTGTCCGTGCAGATACGCAGTATTTT. It translates to CASSFVRADTQYF.